This T cell receptor beta chain was sequenced in a study of blood T cell repertoires in COVID-19. Background on the study: The United States, Italy and Spain provided the acute and convalescent COVID-19 samples. T cells, B-cell-depleted T cells, or PBMCs supplied cDNA or gDNA.

The CDR3 covers 15 residues. Germline V lookup: CDR1 SGHRS, CDR2 YFSETQ. V lost 1 base, J lost 8 bases, and 13 bases lay in between. Per the original methods: Amplification with reference gene primers provided the estimates of nucleated cell counts. The data were produced by immunoSEQ multiplex PCR, yet TCRdb's version contains in-frame clones alone and is incomplete. That table is the source of V, J and clone size, and D and trimming were worked out from the DNA. In the table there are some 130,000 clones, just under 85% of which are singletons. The gene calls are TRBV5-1 and TRBJ1-6, with D perhaps matching TRBD1 (5 bases). This TCR derives from a woman in her fifties or sixties with acute or convalescent COVID-19. The sequenced sample consisted of peripheral blood. The CDR3, as DNA: TGCGCCAGCAGCTTGTCCGCAGGGTCGGATTCACCCCTCCACTTT. The encoded protein is CASSLSAGSDSPLHF.